A selection of T cell receptor beta chains follows, all from one sample in a study of CD8+CD57+ T cells in acquired aplastic anemia. In TCRdb, the reads were re-called with MiXCR into one record per CDR3 protein. The sample has 400,000 to 600,000 distinct CDR3 sequences, 25% to 40% seen once. The sequencing sample was made of sorted CD4+, CD8+, or CD8+CD57+ T cells (not recorded which) from PBMCs. The source is a human donor with aplastic anemia. Both conserved end residues are part of each CDR3. A D gene is named only where the DNA matches it firmly. Rows may omit the clone size; those that give it use once, few, many or a size class.

clone_size cdr3_length d_call j_call v_call cdr3_nt cdr3_aa
. 15 . TRBJ1-1 TRBV25-1 TGTGCCAGCAGTTTACCACGAAGGGGGATGACTGAAGCTTTCTTT CASSLPRRGMTEAFF
. 16 . TRBJ1-5 TRBV19 TGTGCCAGTAGTATATTCTGGGGAACGGAGAATCAGCCCCAGCATTTT CASSIFWGTENQPQHF
many 13 . TRBJ2-7 TRBV20-1 TGCAGTGCTAGGAGGACTGTTACTTACGAGCAGTACTTC CSARRTVTYEQYF
few 15 . TRBJ2-7 TRBV11-2 TGTGCCAGCAGCTGTTTTTACCGGGACTGCTACGAGCAGTACTTC CASSCFYRDCYEQYF
. 13 . TRBJ1-2 TRBV25-1 TGTGCCAGCTTCTCCCAGGACATCTATGGCTACACCTTC CASFSQDIYGYTF
few 15 . TRBJ2-7 TRBV20-1 TGCAGTGCCCAAACCCGGGCCCAATCTACCTACGAGCAGTACTTC CSAQTRAQSTYEQYF
many 16 TRBD1 TRBJ1-2 TRBV19 TGTGCCAGTAGTCCGACCGGGGGGACAGGGCAATATGGCTACACCTTC CASSPTGGTGQYGYTF
. 14 . TRBJ1-1 TRBV10-3 TGTGCCATCAGTGAATACCGGGGGTACGCTGAAGCTTTCTTT CAISEYRGYAEAFF
many 12 TRBD1 TRBJ1-2 TRBV20-1 TGCAGTCCTAACAGGGGAGGGTATGGCTACACCTTC CSPNRGGYGYTF
. 15 . TRBJ1-2 TRBV2 TGTGCCACCGGACCCCGAGGGATAGGGTACTATGGCTACACCTTC CATGPRGIGYYGYTF
. 11 TRBD2 TRBJ2-1 TRBV29-1 TGCAGCGGAACTAGCGGGAGGCAGCAGTTCTTC CSGTSGRQQFF
many 13 . TRBJ1-2 TRBV10-3 TGTGCCATCTGGGAGGGAGGGTGGTTTGGCTACACCTTC CAIWEGGWFGYTF
. 13 . TRBJ1-1 TRBV2 TGTGCCAGCAGTGTGTCTGGCGGGAGCGAAGCTTTCTTT CASSVSGGSEAFF
many 15 TRBD1 TRBJ1-2 TRBV19 TGTGCCAGTATAAATACAGGGGGCGCGGAAGGGGGCTACACCTTC CASINTGGAEGGYTF
. 14 . TRBJ2-7 TRBV10-3 TGTGCCATCAGGGAGCTGGACAAGCCCTACGAGCAGTGCTTC CAIRELDKPYEQCF
few 14 TRBD2 TRBJ2-3 TRBV12-3/TRBV12-4 TGTGCCAGCAGTTTAAGCGGGGGGCAAGATACGCAGTATTTT CASSLSGGQDTQYF
. 15 TRBD1 TRBJ2-1 TRBV10-1 TGTGCCAGCAGAGGGCGGGACAGGGGTCTTTATGAGCAGTTCTTC CASRGRDRGLYEQFF
once 10 . TRBJ2-7 TRBV7-2 TGTGCCAGCAGCTCACCCGGGGAGTACTTC CASSSPGEYF
. 12 . TRBJ1-5 TRBV20-1 TGCAGTGCTTTAGACTTTCAAGAGACCCAGCATTTT CSALDFQETQHF
. 13 TRBD1 TRBJ1-1 TRBV24-1 TGTGTCACGACTGAGACAGGGGGCGGTGAAGCTTTCTTT CVTTETGGGEAFF
. 19 . TRBJ2-2 TRBV27 TGTGCCAGCAGTCCAAGATCACGGGGCAGGGTAATGAACACCGGGGAGCTGTTTTTT CASSPRSRGRVMNTGELFF
. 16 TRBD1 TRBJ2-1 TRBV11-2 TGTGCCAGCAGCTCGTCAAGACAGGGGAACTACAATGAGCAGTTCTTC CASSSSRQGNYNEQFF
. 13 TRBD2 TRBJ2-7 TRBV2 TGTGCCAGCCGGACTAGCGGCTCCGGGGAGCAGTACTTC CASRTSGSGEQYF
. 15 . TRBJ1-1 TRBV5-5 TGTGCCAGCAGCTTGATTCCGTTCATGAACACTGAAGCTTTCTTT CASSLIPFMNTEAFF
. 16 TRBD2 TRBJ2-5 TRBV29-1 TGCAGCGTTGGAGGATCGACTAGCGGGGGGTGGGAGACCCAGTACTTC CSVGGSTSGGWETQYF
many 14 . TRBJ1-1 TRBV2 TGTGCCAGCAGCGGGACGTGGAGGGGCACTGAAGCTTTCTTT CASSGTWRGTEAFF
few 13 . TRBJ1-5 TRBV6-2/TRBV6-3 TGTGCCACCAGTCAGGGGTCGGCTCAGCCCCAGCATTTT CATSQGSAQPQHF
few 15 . TRBJ2-5 TRBV11-1 TGTGCCAGCAGCTTGGGGAACTCGTACCAAGAGACCCAGTACTTC CASSLGNSYQETQYF
. 15 . TRBJ1-2 TRBV19 TGTGCCAGTAGCCTAAACAGGGATCTCTCCTATGGCTACACCTTC CASSLNRDLSYGYTF
. 16 TRBD2 TRBJ2-1 TRBV24-1 TGTGCCACCTCAAGGGGTAGCGGGGTTTCCTACAATGAGCAGTTCTTC CATSRGSGVSYNEQFF
. 14 TRBD2 TRBJ2-7 TRBV10-3 TGTGCCACCTCGCTAGCGGGAGGGACCTACGAGCAGTACTTC CATSLAGGTYEQYF
. 13 . TRBJ2-1 TRBV24-1 TGTGCCACCAGTGGTCGGCAGTACAATGAGCAGTTCTTC CATSGRQYNEQFF
few 12 . TRBJ2-3 TRBV25-1 TGTGCCAGCATAACCCCCACAGATACGCAGTATTTT CASITPTDTQYF
many 14 . TRBJ1-6 TRBV6-1 TGTGCCAGCAGTGAAAGCGACCTCAATTCACCCCTCCACTTT CASSESDLNSPLHF
. 15 . TRBJ2-7 TRBV5-4 TGTGCCAGCAGCTTGGTAGGTGACAGAGCCCGCCAGCAGTACTTC CASSLVGDRARQQYF
. 15 . TRBJ2-6 TRBV20-1 TGCAGTGCGGGGAACAGGGCGGCTGGGGCCAACGTCCTGACTTTC CSAGNRAAGANVLTF
many 17 TRBD2 TRBJ2-7 TRBV9 TGTGCCAGCAGCCCCGCTCGGGCTAGCGGGAGTGGGGACGAGCAGTACTTC CASSPARASGSGDEQYF